The rows below give T cell receptor beta chains drawn from one sample of a study of spatial heterogeneity in lung cancer. TCRdb reprocessed the 5' RACE reads with MiXCR, giving one entry per CDR3 protein. The sample holds over 9,500 distinct CDR3 sequences, around 3.4% seen once. The material was PBMCs, obtained at surgery. The receptors were sampled from a female donor with early-stage non-small cell lung cancer. The CDR3 runs from the conserved cysteine through the conserved F or W. A D gene is named only where the DNA matches it firmly. The size field is filled for only some rows; it gives once, few, many or a size class.

abundance	d_gene	j_gene	v_gene	CDR3aa	CDR3nt
many	.	TRBJ2-5	TRBV7-2	CASSSGETQYF	TGTGCCAGCAGCTCCGGAGAGACCCAGTACTTC
many	TRBD1	TRBJ2-7	TRBV11-1	CASSRTGLSYEQYF	TGTGCCAGCAGCCGGACAGGGTTATCCTACGAGCAGTACTTC
many	TRBD2	TRBJ2-3	TRBV7-2	CASSPRDSGGAWADTQYF	TGTGCCAGCAGCCCCCGGGATAGCGGGGGGGCGTGGGCAGATACGCAGTATTTT
medium-sized	.	TRBJ2-2	TRBV29-1	CSVPEETRGNGELFF	TGCAGCGTTCCCGAAGAGACTAGGGGCAACGGGGAGCTGTTTTTT
many	TRBD2	TRBJ2-1	TRBV20-1	CSARTGTNSYNEQFF	TGCAGTGCTAGGACCGGGACTAACTCCTACAATGAGCAGTTCTTC
many	.	TRBJ2-1	TRBV4-2	CASSQRGGASTYNEQFF	TGTGCCAGCAGCCAGCGTGGGGGGGCCTCCACCTACAATGAGCAGTTCTTC
many	.	TRBJ2-2	TRBV20-1	CSAREPDFGGTNTGELFF	TGCAGTGCTAGAGAACCTGACTTCGGGGGCACGAACACCGGGGAGCTGTTTTTT
few	TRBD2	TRBJ2-7	TRBV20-1	CSASGRAEQYF	TGCAGTGCTAGCGGGAGGGCCGAGCAGTACTTC
.	.	TRBJ1-2	TRBV20-1	CSATSLWGYTF	TGCAGTGCTACGAGCCTGTGGGGCTACACCTTC
many	TRBD2	TRBJ2-3	TRBV10-3	CAISESIAGGRTDTQYF	TGTGCCATCAGTGAGTCGATAGCGGGAGGTCGTACAGATACGCAGTATTTT
many	TRBD2	TRBJ2-2	TRBV19	CASTSGSSNTGELFF	TGTGCCAGTACTAGCGGCAGTTCGAACACCGGGGAGCTGTTTTTT
many	TRBD1	TRBJ2-5	TRBV28	CASSFLQGGVTQYF	TGTGCCAGCAGTTTCCTACAGGGGGGCGTGACCCAGTACTTC
many	.	TRBJ2-7	TRBV9	CASSVEGGIREQYF	TGTGCCAGCAGCGTGGAGGGGGGAATCCGCGAGCAGTACTTC
many	TRBD2	TRBJ2-2	TRBV12-3/TRBV12-4	CASSSLAGGNTGELFF	TGTGCCAGCAGTTCCCTAGCGGGAGGGAACACCGGGGAGCTGTTTTTT
many	.	TRBJ2-2	TRBV4-3	CASSPSGRFPNTGELFF	TGCGCCAGCAGCCCAAGCGGTCGGTTTCCGAACACCGGGGAGCTGTTTTTT
.	TRBD1	TRBJ1-5	TRBV2	CASSPGQGYQPQHF	TGTGCCAGCAGCCCCGGACAGGGATATCAGCCCCAGCATTTT
many	.	TRBJ2-7	TRBV4-2	CASSLAGTGNYEQYF	TGTGCCAGCAGCCTAGCGGGGACAGGGAACTACGAGCAGTACTTC
many	.	TRBJ1-5	TRBV18	CASSPGRNQPQHF	TGTGCCAGCTCACCGGGGCGCAATCAGCCCCAGCATTTT
many	.	TRBJ1-1	TRBV6-2/TRBV6-3	CASSYVVGGTEAFF	TGTGCCAGCAGTTACGTGGTCGGGGGCACTGAAGCTTTCTTT
many	TRBD2	TRBJ2-3	TRBV4-2	CASSYSGSPDTQYF	TGTGCCAGCAGCTATAGCGGGAGCCCAGATACGCAGTATTTT
many	.	TRBJ2-3	TRBV7-2	CASSENTDTQYF	TGTGCCAGCAGCGAGAACACAGATACGCAGTATTTT
many	.	TRBJ2-5	TRBV3-1	CASSMWGEETQYF	TGTGCCAGCTCCATGTGGGGGGAAGAGACCCAGTACTTC
many	.	TRBJ1-2	TRBV4-3	CASSQEGGQGSYGYTF	TGCGCCAGCAGCCAAGAAGGGGGGCAGGGGAGCTATGGCTACACCTTC
many	TRBD2	TRBJ2-1	TRBV7-3	CASSLGAGSYNEQFF	TGTGCCAGCAGCTTAGGAGCGGGATCCTACAATGAGCAGTTCTTC
many	.	TRBJ1-5	TRBV5-1	CASSWEGDQPQHF	TGCGCCAGCAGCTGGGAGGGAGATCAGCCCCAGCATTTT
medium-sized	TRBD2	TRBJ2-1	TRBV27	CASSAGTSGGNEQFF	TGTGCCAGCAGCGCTGGGACTAGCGGGGGCAATGAGCAGTTCTTC
many	TRBD2	TRBJ2-7	TRBV7-2	CASTQGITSGYEQYF	TGTGCCAGCACCCAAGGGATCACTAGCGGTTACGAGCAGTACTTC
large	.	TRBJ2-5	TRBV7-6	CASSSTVWGEETQYF	TGTGCCAGCAGCTCAACCGTTTGGGGGGAAGAGACCCAGTACTTC
many	.	TRBJ1-6	TRBV14	CASSGEGRSPLHF	TGTGCCAGCTCCGGGGAGGGGCGCTCACCCCTCCACTTT
many	.	TRBJ2-5	TRBV4-1	CASSQDPREETQYF	TGCGCCAGCAGCCAAGATCCCAGGGAAGAGACCCAGTACTTC
many	.	TRBJ2-5	TRBV28	CASSRAETQYF	TGTGCCAGCAGTAGAGCAGAGACCCAGTACTTC
many	TRBD2	TRBJ2-2	TRBV20-1	CSASLAGTSGSGTGELFF	TGCAGTGCTAGTTTGGCCGGGACTAGCGGAAGTGGGACCGGGGAGCTGTTTTTT
many	TRBD2	TRBJ2-7	TRBV12-3/TRBV12-4	CASSLGLAGGPGEQYF	TGTGCCAGCAGTTTAGGGCTAGCGGGAGGGCCTGGGGAGCAGTACTTC
many	.	TRBJ1-6	TRBV20-1	CSAGSRDSPLHF	TGCAGTGCTGGAAGTAGGGATTCACCCCTCCACTTT
.	TRBD1	TRBJ2-5	TRBV24-1	CATSDWGTGGRETQYF	TGTGCCACCAGTGATTGGGGGACAGGGGGCAGGGAGACCCAGTACTTC
many	.	TRBJ2-7	TRBV20-1	CSAASDTYEQYF	TGCAGTGCTGCTAGTGACACCTACGAGCAGTACTTC
many	TRBD1	TRBJ2-5	TRBV6-6	CASSRGQGAAETQYF	TGTGCCAGCAGTCGAGGACAGGGGGCGGCAGAGACCCAGTACTTC
many	.	TRBJ1-2	TRBV10-3	CAISEEQTLQNGYTF	TGTGCCATCAGTGAAGAGCAAACCCTTCAAAACGGCTACACCTTC
many	.	TRBJ2-7	TRBV9	CASSVDGSEVYEQYF	TGTGCCAGCAGCGTAGACGGCTCGGAGGTCTACGAGCAGTACTTC
many	TRBD1	TRBJ2-5	TRBV7-8	CASSLPGTVYF	TGTGCCAGCAGCTTACCCGGGACAGTGTACTTC
many	TRBD1	TRBJ2-3	TRBV10-3	CATTQGAGTDTQYF	TGTGCCACTACACAGGGGGCCGGCACAGATACGCAGTATTTT
few	.	TRBJ1-6	TRBV9	CASSEYRDIGPLHF	TGTGCCAGCAGCGAATACCGGGACATCGGACCCCTCCACTTT
many	TRBD1	TRBJ2-1	TRBV11-1	CASSPGQVTYNEQFF	TGTGCCAGCAGCCCTGGACAGGTCACCTACAATGAGCAGTTCTTC
many	TRBD2	TRBJ2-5	TRBV5-1	CASSPLAGGVQETQYF	TGCGCCAGCAGCCCCCTAGCGGGGGGGGTCCAAGAGACCCAGTACTTC
many	TRBD2	TRBJ2-3	TRBV29-1	CSVERLAGPDTQYF	TGCAGCGTTGAACGGCTAGCGGGACCAGATACGCAGTATTTT
many	TRBD1	TRBJ2-1	TRBV28	CASSGQDYNEQFF	TGTGCCAGCAGTGGACAGGACTACAATGAGCAGTTCTTC
many	.	TRBJ2-3	TRBV2	CASSDGLPGADTQYF	TGTGCCAGCAGCGACGGACTACCAGGAGCAGATACGCAGTATTTT
many	.	TRBJ2-1	TRBV6-2/TRBV6-3	CASSWGTGDSSYNEQFF	TGTGCCAGCAGTTGGGGGACTGGGGATAGCTCCTACAATGAGCAGTTCTTC